This TCR beta chain was recovered during a study of early T cells in non-severe SARS-CoV-2 infection. Study in general: Sequencing of unsorted whole blood was done on bulk RNA, leaving chains unpaired. Broader study findings: CD4 and private specificities were missed by VDJdb matching, which favored anti-spike CD8 responses.

This clonotype was recorded a few times. The antigen remains unidentified. Unique molecular identifiers tagged individual cDNA molecules. TCRdb reanalysed the 5' RACE reads using MiXCR and keeps one entry per CDR3 protein. The sample holds about 64,000 distinct CDR3 sequences, under 15% seen once. The TCR originated in an adult who was a healthcare worker with PCR-confirmed SARS-CoV-2 infection or an uninfected control (not recorded which). Sequenced: whole blood.

As DNA, the CDR3 is TGCGCCAGCAGCAACCGGGACACCCCGTCCTACAATGAGCAGTTCTTC. Translated: CASSNRDTPSYNEQFF. The V and J genes are TRBV5-1 and TRBJ2-1; D is perhaps TRBD1 (6 bases). Trimming shortened V by 4 bases and J by 1 base, and 15 bases separated the two germline ends. There are 16 residues in the CDR3. The germline V gene encodes CDR1 SGHRS and CDR2 YFSETQ.